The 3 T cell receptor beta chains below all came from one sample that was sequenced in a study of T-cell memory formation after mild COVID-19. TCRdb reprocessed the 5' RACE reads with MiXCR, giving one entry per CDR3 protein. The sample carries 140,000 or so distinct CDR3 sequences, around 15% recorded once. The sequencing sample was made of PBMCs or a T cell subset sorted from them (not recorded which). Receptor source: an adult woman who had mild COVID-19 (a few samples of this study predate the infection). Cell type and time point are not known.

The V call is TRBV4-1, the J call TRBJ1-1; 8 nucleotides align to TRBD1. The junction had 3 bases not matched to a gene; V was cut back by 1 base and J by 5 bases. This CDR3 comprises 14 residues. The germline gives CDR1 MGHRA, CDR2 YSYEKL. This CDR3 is CASSQGQGFTEAFF. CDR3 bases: TGCGCCAGCAGCCAAGGACAGGGGTTTACTGAAGCTTTCTTT.

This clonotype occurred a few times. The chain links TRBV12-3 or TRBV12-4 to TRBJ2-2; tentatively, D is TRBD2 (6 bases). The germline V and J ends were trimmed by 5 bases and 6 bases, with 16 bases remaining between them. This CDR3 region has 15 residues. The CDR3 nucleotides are TGTGCCAGCAGTGGCTCCGGACTATCGGCCGGGGAGCTGTTTTTT. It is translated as CASSGSGLSAGELFF.

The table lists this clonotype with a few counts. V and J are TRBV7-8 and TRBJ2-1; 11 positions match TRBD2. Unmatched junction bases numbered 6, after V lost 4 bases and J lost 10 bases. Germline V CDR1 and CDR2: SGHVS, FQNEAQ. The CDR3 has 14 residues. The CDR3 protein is CASSSGLAVVEQFF. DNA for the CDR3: TGTGCCAGCAGCTCGGGACTAGCGGTCGTCGAGCAGTTCTTC.